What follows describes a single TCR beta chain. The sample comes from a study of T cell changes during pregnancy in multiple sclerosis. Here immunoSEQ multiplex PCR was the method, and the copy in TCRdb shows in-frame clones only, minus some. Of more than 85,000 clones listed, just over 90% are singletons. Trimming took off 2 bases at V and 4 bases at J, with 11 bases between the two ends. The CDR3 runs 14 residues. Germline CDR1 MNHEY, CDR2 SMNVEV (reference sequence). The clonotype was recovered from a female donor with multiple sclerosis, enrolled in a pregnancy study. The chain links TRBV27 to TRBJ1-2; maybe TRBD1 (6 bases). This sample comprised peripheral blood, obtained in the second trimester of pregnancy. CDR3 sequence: CASSLAGTSYGYTF. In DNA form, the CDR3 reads TGTGCCAGCAGTTTAGCCGGGACATCCTATGGCTACACCTTC.